This T cell receptor beta chain was sequenced in a study of graft-versus-host responses after intestinal transplantation. Study-level information: Recipients underwent multivisceral, liver-intestinal, or isolated intestinal transplants.

The data were produced by immunoSEQ multiplex PCR, yet TCRdb's version contains in-frame clones alone and is incomplete. The sample consists of tens of thousands of clones, around 38% of them appearing once. This clone was picked up a small number of times. With V trimmed by 7 bases and J by 4 bases, 8 bases remained unmatched. This CDR3 is 16 amino acids long. CDR1 and CDR2 (germline): MDHEN, SYDVKM. Findings and caveats of the study: Some GvH clones were seen earlier in gut or blood, suggesting intestinal origin. Subjects displaying graft-donor T cell macrochimerism possessed elevated graft-versus-host to host-versus-graft clonal ratios inside allografts.

Responder cells labeled with CFSE (around 200,000) were co-plated with irradiated stimulator cells labeled with violet dye (around 200,000). Researchers sorted proliferating CFSE-low CD3+CD4+ and CD3+CD8+ responders once the reaction had finished. The TCR sequence derives from a human patient who received an intestinal transplant. This chain links TRBV28 with TRBJ2-5; 14 positions agree with TRBD2. Sequenced material: alloreactive CD8+ T cells from a mixed lymphocyte reaction culture, taken before intestinal transplant. Subset specified: CFSE-low proliferating T cells sorted from approximately six-day pre-transplant mixed lymphocyte reaction (GvH or HvG direction). The CDR3 nucleotides read TGTGCCAGCACACCGGGACTAGCGGGAGAATCAGAGACCCAGTACTTC. Translation: CASTPGLAGESETQYF.